The TCR beta chain described here comes from a study of T cells in Graves' hyperthyroidism and ophthalmopathy (dated by TCRdb to the late 2010s). Regarding the complete study: Peripheral blood was sampled at the time of initial diagnosis, prior to any treatment. The paper reports TCR Vbeta CDR3 sequencing of some 140 peripheral blood samples: approximately 41 ophthalmopathy, 70 to 85 hyperthyroidism and around 17 progressor patients. The roughly 100 discovery patients were randomly divided into training and test sets at a 7:3 ratio. The study also compared thyroid tissue and blood T-cell repertoires from about six Graves' hyperthyroidism patients. An independent validation cohort of under 20 hyperthyroidism patients and roughly 16 patients who later progressed to ophthalmopathy tested prospective prediction of ophthalmopathy. Once sampling was done, hyperthyroidism patients were given methimazole at a starting dose of 30 mg daily, whereas ophthalmopathy patients were given high-dose intravenous methylprednisolone. To identify TCR V-J signatures that set the groups apart, the researchers used a discovery cohort of roughly 100 patients, made up of 40 to 45 with Graves' ophthalmopathy and 57 with stable Graves' hyperthyroidism. Overall study results and their limits: In validation, progression to ophthalmopathy was predicted by the model with around 70% sensitivity and nearly 75% specificity, a median of roughly 6 months before onset. Blood samples also contained most of the expanded thyroid clonotypes (frequency above 0.001), which suggests that blood repertoires may reflect thyroid immune responses. A 13 V-J signature model separated ophthalmopathy from stable hyperthyroidism, with 87.88% sensitivity and 81.08% specificity in cross-validation and 80%/75% in testing. Sample size was not statistically predetermined, and investigators were not blinded to group allocation.

TCR beta CDR3 regions were amplified from RNA transcripts. A first-round RT-PCR of the TCR CDR3 used the HTBI primer set with the Qiagen OneStep RT-PCR kit. Libraries were constructed in a second round of multiplex PCR, after which size selection and purification were performed. Sequencing of the libraries was done on an Illumina HiSeq2000 using paired-end 100 bp reads. The authors' pipeline ran thus. SOAPnuke was used to process the raw data, with reads discarded if the reads contained adapters or uncalled bases, had a mean Phred below 15, or lacked an exact constant-primer or identifier match. High-quality paired reads were merged using COPE v1.2.5, and each unique nucleotide sequence was defined as a clonotype. Clonotypes were aligned to IMGT TRBV, TRBD and TRBJ reference segments using MiTCR v1.1. Only V-J combinations with frequency above 0.0001, covering 98% to 99.2% of repertoires, were analysed. The TCS score was defined as F50 (clonal expansion) divided by E x V (chaos), with BLOSUM62-based TCRdist calculated between CDR3 peptides within each V-J. Welch's t-statistics and random forest reduced some 510 V-J features to 13, which were used in a naive Bayes classifier (R e1071). TCRdb reworked the public reads: Q25 trimming with fastp, MiXCR clone assembly, productive beta chains retained. Rows merge per CDR3 protein into single entries with the most common DNA and genes. The V and J calls here are based on TCRdb, not the publication. The sample contains 450,000 to 500,000 distinct CDR3 sequences, 22% of them found a single time. 45% to 55% of the sample belongs to the ten largest clones.

Ophthalmopathy patients had moderately to severely active disease, Clinical Activity Score of at least 3, NOSPECS grade of at least 4, and duration under 3 months. The study excluded patients with uncontrolled infections, other autoimmune diseases, pregnancy or lactation. Diagnoses were based on clinical symptoms, serum thyroxine and TRAb, thyroid ultrasound and orbital computed tomography. PBMCs were separated from 10 ml of fresh peripheral blood using Ficoll-Paque density gradient centrifugation. Total RNA was extracted using Trizol reagent, and RNA quality was assessed on an Agilent 2100 Bioanalyzer. This clonotype was detected only a few times. Its recognized antigen is unknown. Qualities for individual bases were not recorded, and no much larger clone is one base off. The germline V gene supplies CDR1 SGDLS and CDR2 YYNGEE. Spanning cysteine to phenylalanine, the CDR3 consists of 16 amino acids. The entry retains the CDR3 DNA only, 48 bases that are in frame from base 1. V is cut back by 9 bases and J by 3 bases, with 14 bases in the junction unmatched.

Sample: blood. The TCR sequence derives from a woman between 70 and 85 years old with Graves' ophthalmopathy. Recombination joined TRBV9 with TRBJ2-2, and TRBD2 aligns with 7 junction nucleotides. Here is the DNA: TGTGCCACCGGGAGAGGGCTAGCGGAAGACACCGGGGAGCTGTTTTTT. Its product reads: CATGRGLAEDTGELFF.